These 27 T cell receptor beta chains were all obtained from the same sample, sequenced in a study of blood T cells in healthy people across ages. Then a second PCR, running roughly 6 to 11 cycles, was carried out with a sample-barcoded 5' primer and a J-beta primer mix. TCRdb reprocessed the 5' RACE reads via MiXCR and lists one record per CDR3 protein. The sample has about 780,000 distinct CDR3 sequences, 46% seen once; the top ten hold over 15%. Sequencing input: blood. These receptors all stem from an elderly man in good health.

About this clonotype itself: One junction end disagrees with the germline gene, perhaps due to a read error. CDR3 DNA sequence: TGCAGCGTTGAAGATCTGCTACAGGGGACAGATACGCGGTATTTT. Protein: CSVEDLLQGTDTRYF. This chain connects TRBV29-1 to TRBJ2-3, with 7 nucleotides matching TRBD1. Germline V gives CDR1 SQVTM, CDR2 ANQGSEA. This CDR3 has 15 amino acids.

This clonotype was seen only a few times. The chain uses TRBV7-2 and TRBJ2-2, with TRBD2 identical over 12 bases. The CDR3 covers 15 residues. V gave up 4 bases and J gave up 5 bases; unmatched junction bases: 2. The germline V gene encodes CDR1 SGHTA and CDR2 FQGNSA. The CDR3 is CASSSTSGRTGELFF. CDR3 bases: TGTGCCAGCAGCTCGACTAGCGGGAGAACCGGGGAGCTGTTTTTT.

The sample holds a few counts of this clonotype. J is TRBJ2-4 and V is TRBV20-1; D is possibly TRBD1 (6 bases). The DNA matches TRBJ2-7 better at its end, which makes the J call doubtful. The germline V gene has CDR1 DFQATT and CDR2 SNEGSKA (reference sequence). This CDR3 is 13 amino acids long. CDR3 in amino acids: CSARLGQSYEQYF. DNA for the CDR3: TGCAGTGCTAGACTCGGACAGTCCTACGAGCAGTACTTC.

In its sample, this clonotype was seen a few times. The rearrangement uses TRBV5-1 and TRBJ2-7, with a tentative D call TRBD1 (6 bases). V lost 0 bases and J lost 4, with 14 bases in between. The CDR3 sequence is 15 residues long. Per germline, CDR1 SGHRS and CDR2 YFSETQ. The chain's CDR3 is CASSLESRGWYEQYF. CDR3 sequence (DNA): TGCGCCAGCAGCTTGGAGTCCAGGGGATGGTACGAGCAGTACTTC.

The chain uses TRBV7-3 and TRBJ2-1, with 7 bases that match TRBD2. The ends lost 5 bases at V and 7 bases at J; junction bases unmatched: 14. This CDR3 has 16 residues. The germline CDR1 and CDR2 sequences are SGHTA and FQGTGA. The CDR3 loop reads CASSPYSSGPGNEQFF. The CDR3 DNA reads as TGTGCCAGCAGCCCCTACTCTAGCGGTCCTGGGAATGAGCAGTTCTTC.

This clonotype occurred a few times. The gene calls are TRBV20-1 and TRBJ2-5, with 9 bases lining up with TRBD1. CDR3 size: 13 residues. From germline, CDR1 is DFQATT and CDR2 SNEGSKA (reference sequence). V lost 6 bases to trimming and J lost 7 bases; unmatched junction nucleotides: 9. For the CDR3, the DNA is TGCAGTGCAACACCGGGACAGGGACGGACCCAGTACTTC. This translates into CSATPGQGRTQYF.

This chain's CDR3 is CASSLGTGLDEQYF. In DNA, the CDR3 is TGTGCCAGCAGCTTAGGGACAGGGCTGGACGAGCAGTACTTC. The chain recombines TRBV7-9 with TRBJ2-7, with 8 positions matching TRBD1. J gave up 5 bases and V 1 base, and 4 bases lay outside the gene matches. CDR1 is SEHNR and CDR2 is FQNEAQ in the germline V gene (reference sequence). This CDR3 is built from 14 residues.

Only a few counts were recorded for this clonotype. The J gene is TRBJ2-7, the V gene TRBV25-1; 8 bases match TRBD1. The trim removed 2 bases at V and 3 bases at J, leaving 3 bases unmatched. This CDR3 region has 14 residues. CDR1 is MGHDK, CDR2 SYGVNS, per germline. Written as DNA, the CDR3 is TGTGCCAGCAGTGAAAACAGGGGGAACTACGAGCAGTACTTC. It translates to CASSENRGNYEQYF.

This clonotype was observed once. V gene TRBV28 combines with J gene TRBJ2-7, with D tentatively TRBD2 (6 bases). The length of the CDR3 is 15 residues. CDR1 and CDR2 (germline): MDHEN, SYDVKM. With 5 bases removed from V and 0 bases from J, the gap between germline ends came to 14 bases. The CDR3 sequence: CASSRLDGSSYEQYF. Written as DNA, the CDR3 is TGTGCCAGCAGTAGGTTGGACGGGAGCTCCTACGAGCAGTACTTC.

The V call is TRBV5-1, the J call TRBJ2-7; 11 bases line up with TRBD1. V lost 8 bases, J lost 5 bases, and 6 bases stayed unmatched. The CDR3 is 13 residues long. The germline V gene encodes CDR1 SGHRS and CDR2 YFSETQ. CDR3 nucleotide sequence: TGCGCCAGATGGGACAGGGGGTACAACGAGCAGTACTTC. Amino acid sequence: CARWDRGYNEQYF.

This clonotype occurred once. Compared with germline, one end of the junction differs, possibly owing to a read error. The rearrangement joins TRBV4-3 to TRBJ2-5, with a possible D match to TRBD2 (6 bases). From germline, CDR1 is LGHNA and CDR2 YSLEER. There are 12 residues in the CDR3. CDR3 region: CASSQDGGTRYF. Written as DNA, the CDR3 is TGCGCCAGCAGCCAAGATGGGGGGACCCGGTACTTC.

The gene calls are TRBV11-3 and TRBJ1-1; no firm D call. The CDR3 is 13 residues long. Trimming stripped 3 bases from V and 3 bases from J, with 8 bases between. The germline V gene encodes CDR1 SGHNT and CDR2 YENEEA. CDR3 coding DNA: TGTGCCAGCAGCTTGGACTTGGACACTGAAGCTTTCTTT. It translates to CASSLDLDTEAFF.

This clonotype was observed a few times. This chain uses TRBV20-1 with TRBJ2-5; D ambiguous. The CDR3 loop spans 15 amino acids. Germline V gene lookup returns CDR1 DFQATT and CDR2 SNEGSKA (reference sequence). Trimming cost V 6 bases and J 1 base, with 18 bases left between them. CDR3 nucleotides: TGCAGTGCCAAAGACTCCGACCGAGGCCAAGAGACCCAGTACTTC. Protein: CSAKDSDRGQETQYF.

This sequence joins TRBV20-1 and TRBJ2-7, with a tentative D call TRBD2 (6 bases). With 0 bases removed from V and 5 bases from J, the gap between germline ends came to 17 bases. This CDR3 contains 15 residues. CDR1 and CDR2 from the germline V gene are DFQATT and SNEGSKA (reference sequence). Written as DNA, the CDR3 is TGCAGTGCTAGAGATTTGCGGGAAAGGATCCACGAGCAGTACTTC. This codes for CSARDLRERIHEQYF.

J is TRBJ2-3 and V is TRBV6-5; 12 bases are a match to TRBD2. Germline CDR1 is MNHEY and CDR2 is SVGAGI. This CDR3 is 16 amino acids long. V lost 0 bases to trimming and J lost 7 bases; unmatched junction nucleotides: 5. CDR3: CASSYSKTSGGNTQYF. CDR3 nucleotides: TGTGCCAGCAGTTACTCGAAGACTAGCGGGGGAAATACGCAGTATTTT.

The rearrangement uses TRBV5-1 and TRBJ2-3; 9 bases fit TRBD2. CDR3 length: 17 amino acids. Looked up from germline, CDR1 is SGHRS and CDR2 is YFSETQ. V was clipped by 0 bases and J by 1 base; unmatched bases: 6. The DNA of the CDR3 is TGCGCCAGCAGCTTGGACGGTAGCGGGGGAGGCACAGATACGCAGTATTTT. Translated: CASSLDGSGGGTDTQYF.

Details on this clonotype: One end of the junction does not line up with germline, which may come from a read error. V and J are TRBV20-1 and TRBJ2-5, with D hard to call. TRBJ2-7 explains the end of the DNA better; the J call may be wrong. Germline-derived CDR1 and CDR2 are DFQATT and SNEGSKA (reference sequence). There are 12 residues in the CDR3. The CDR3 reads CSAHSASDEQYF. The CDR3, as DNA: TGCAGTGCTCACTCCGCCTCCGACGAGCAGTACTTC.

The genes are TRBV7-9 and TRBJ2-2; D gene unclear. V was clipped by 3 bases and J by 7 bases, with 6 bases between them. The CDR3 is 12 amino acids. Germline values: CDR1 SEHNR, CDR2 FQNEAQ (reference sequence). The CDR3 reads CASSFSVGELFF. The CDR3 nucleotides read TGTGCCAGCAGCTTTTCGGTCGGGGAGCTGTTTTTT.

This clonotype was seen only a few times. This rearrangement joins TRBV15 to TRBJ2-3; D might be TRBD2 (5 bases). The CDR3 runs 15 residues. V was cut by 1 base and J by 1 base, with 9 bases left in between. Germline V gives CDR1 LNHNV, CDR2 YYDKDF (reference sequence). The CDR3 DNA reads as TGTGCCACCAGCAGAGTAGTTAGCGGCACAGATACGCAGTATTTT. Protein product: CATSRVVSGTDTQYF.

The chain joins TRBV12-3 or TRBV12-4 to TRBJ1-1; D not resolved. Between the trimmed V and J ends, which lost 1 base and 8 bases, there was a span of 5 bases. CDR3 length: 11 amino acids. CDR3: CASSLVEEAFF. DNA of the CDR3: TGTGCCAGCAGTTTAGTCGAGGAAGCTTTCTTT.

The chain couples TRBV7-2 to TRBJ2-5, with 9 bases fitting TRBD1. With the DNA end fitting TRBJ2-7 better, the J assignment may be wrong. The germline gives CDR1 SGHTA, CDR2 FQGNSA. The CDR3 totals 15 residues. CDR3 bases: TGTGCCAGCAGCTTCCCCCGGACAGGGGCCAACGAGCAGTACTTC. Encoded protein: CASSFPRTGANEQYF.

In this sample, this clonotype turned up once. A much larger clone lies a single base off, so this may be a read error. The chain joins TRBV10-3 to TRBJ2-7, with D possibly TRBD2 on 6 matching bases. Looked up from germline, CDR1 is ENHRY and CDR2 is SYGVKD. Trimming pared 7 bases from V and 2 bases from J, leaving 21 bases between. This CDR3 spans 16 amino acids. CDR3 sequence reads: CAITTANGSLAYEQYF. As DNA, the CDR3 is TGTGCCATCACCACAGCTAACGGGAGTTTGGCCTACGAGCAGTACTTC.

The chain combines TRBV29-1 with TRBJ2-3; TRBD2 aligns across 9 bases. Germline assignment: CDR1 SQVTM and CDR2 ANQGSEA. The CDR3 is made up of 14 amino acids. V gave up 5 bases and J gave up 4 bases; unmatched junction bases: 7. CDR3 in amino acids: CSVHDGTSPDTQYF. The DNA for the CDR3 is TGCAGCGTTCACGACGGGACTAGCCCAGATACGCAGTATTTT.

This clonotype has more than one count but fewer than ten. The chain employs TRBV7-9 and TRBJ2-5; TRBD2 aligns across 9 bases. CDR3 size: 17 residues. The germline V gene has CDR1 SEHNR and CDR2 FQNEAQ (reference sequence). V was pared by 2 bases and J by 5 bases, with 12 bases of the junction left unmatched. The CDR3: CASSLLGTSFIGETQYF. The CDR3 DNA follows: TGTGCCAGCAGCTTACTTGGGACTAGCTTCATAGGGGAGACCCAGTACTTC.

This clonotype was recorded a few times. V is TRBV11-3 and J is TRBJ2-7, with TRBD1 matching 10 bases. The CDR3 runs 14 residues. V was pared by 6 bases and J by 3 bases, with 5 bases of the junction left unmatched. The germline CDR1 and CDR2 sequences are SGHNT and YENEEA. CDR3 DNA: TGTGCCAGCAGGCGACAGGGGGCGAGCTACGAGCAGTACTTC. It translates to CASRRQGASYEQYF.

The chain couples TRBV7-2 to TRBJ1-1; no clear D. V was cut by 3 bases and J by 7 bases, with 12 bases left in between. Per the germline V gene, CDR1 is SGHTA and CDR2 is FQGNSA. This CDR3 contains 13 residues. CDR3 DNA sequence: TGTGCCAGCAGCTTGAGTTCTGGATATGAAGCTTTCTTT. Translating gives CASSLSSGYEAFF.

The chain recombines TRBV18 with TRBJ2-3, with D maybe TRBD1 (6 bases). In germline, CDR1 is KGHSH, CDR2 LQKENI. V was shortened by 6 bases and J by 10 bases, with 17 bases between the two germline ends. This CDR3 contains 13 residues. CDR3 region: CASSPGQREPQYF. The CDR3 coding sequence is TGTGCCAGCTCCCCAGGACAGCGCGAGCCGCAGTATTTT.